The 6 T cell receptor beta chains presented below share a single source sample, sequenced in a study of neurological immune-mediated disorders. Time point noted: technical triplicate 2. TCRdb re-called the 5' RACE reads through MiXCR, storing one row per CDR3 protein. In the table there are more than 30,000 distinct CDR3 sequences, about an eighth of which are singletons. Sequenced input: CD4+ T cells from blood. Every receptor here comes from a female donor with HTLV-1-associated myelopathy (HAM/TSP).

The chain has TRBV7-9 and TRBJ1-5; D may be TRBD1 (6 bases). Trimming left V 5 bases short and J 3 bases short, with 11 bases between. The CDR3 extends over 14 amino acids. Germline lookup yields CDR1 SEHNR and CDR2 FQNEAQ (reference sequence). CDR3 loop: CASSDGQYNQPQHF. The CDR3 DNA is TGTGCCAGCAGCGATGGACAGTACAATCAGCCCCAGCATTTT.

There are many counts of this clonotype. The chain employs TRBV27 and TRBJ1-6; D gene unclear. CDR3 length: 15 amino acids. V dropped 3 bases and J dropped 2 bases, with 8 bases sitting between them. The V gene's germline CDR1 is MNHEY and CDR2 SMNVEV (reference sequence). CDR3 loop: CASSFGFAYNSPLHF. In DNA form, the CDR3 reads TGTGCCAGCAGTTTCGGATTCGCCTATAATTCACCCCTCCACTTT.

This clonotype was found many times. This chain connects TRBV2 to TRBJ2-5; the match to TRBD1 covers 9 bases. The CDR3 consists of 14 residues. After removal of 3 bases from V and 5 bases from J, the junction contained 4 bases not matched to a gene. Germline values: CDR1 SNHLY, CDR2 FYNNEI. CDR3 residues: CASSEDRGMETQYF. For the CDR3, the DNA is TGTGCCAGCAGTGAGGACAGGGGCATGGAGACCCAGTACTTC.

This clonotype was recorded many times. The DNA for the CDR3 is TGCAGTGCTACAACAGGGTCCTACACAGATACGCAGTATTTT. Its translation is CSATTGSYTDTQYF. The chain uses TRBV20-1 and TRBJ2-3, with D tentatively TRBD1 (6 bases). The V gene's germline CDR1 is DFQATT and CDR2 SNEGSKA (reference sequence). V gave up 4 bases and J gave up 2 bases, with 13 bases separating them. The CDR3 extends over 14 amino acids.

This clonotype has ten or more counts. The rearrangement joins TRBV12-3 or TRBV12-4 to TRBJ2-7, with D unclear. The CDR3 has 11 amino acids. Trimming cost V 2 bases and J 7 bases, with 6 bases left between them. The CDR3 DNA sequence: TGTGCCAGCAGTTTAAGCTGGGAGCAGTACTTC. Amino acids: CASSLSWEQYF.

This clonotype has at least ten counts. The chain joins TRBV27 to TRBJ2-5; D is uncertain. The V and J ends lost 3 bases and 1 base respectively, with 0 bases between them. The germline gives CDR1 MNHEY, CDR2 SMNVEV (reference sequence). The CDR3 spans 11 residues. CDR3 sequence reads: CASSFQETQYF. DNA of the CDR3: TGTGCCAGCAGTTTCCAAGAGACCCAGTACTTC.